This passage covers 30 T cell receptor beta chains from one sample sequenced in a study of CD8 T cells in ankylosing spondylitis. Findings and limits, study-wide: It appeared that ankylosing spondylitis blood was characterized by a TCR beta motif of fewer than 10 highly homologous variants.

TCRdb itself ran the 5' RACE reads through MiXCR, one entry per CDR3 protein. This repertoire shows 200,000 to 250,000 distinct CDR3 sequences, about a sixth found once; its top ten account for 42%. These receptors are not linked to any known antigen. Sequencing input: blood, either unsorted or a sorted T cell fraction (not recorded which). The receptors come from a male donor with ankylosing spondylitis.

This clonotype was seen only a few times. The chain joins TRBV6-5 to TRBJ2-2; either TRBD1 or TRBD2 may fit D (5 bases each). The germline CDR1 and CDR2 sequences are MNHEY and SVGAGI. The V end lost 0 bases, the J end lost 4 bases, and 9 bases lay between the germline ends. The CDR3 loop spans 15 amino acids. The CDR3 region has the DNA TGTGCCAGCAGTTACTCGGGGGAAGGCACCGGGGAGCTGTTTTTT. Residues: CASSYSGEGTGELFF.

The chain's CDR3 is CASSKTGRAELFF. The CDR3 region has the DNA TGTGCCAGCAGTAAGACAGGGAGGGCGGAGCTGTTTTTT. The chain links TRBV6-1 to TRBJ2-2; D is possibly TRBD1 or TRBD2 (7 bases each). The CDR3 contains 13 residues. Germline-derived CDR1 and CDR2 are MNHNS and SASEGT. Deletions cut 5 bases from V and 10 bases from J, with 14 bases between.

This clonotype was detected many times. V is TRBV27 and J is TRBJ2-2; 8 bases fit TRBD2. This CDR3 is built from 15 residues. J gave up 1 base and V 8 bases, and 6 bases lay outside the gene matches. Germline assignment: CDR1 MNHEY and CDR2 SMNVEV (reference sequence). The CDR3 here is CASGPLAGNTGELFF. The CDR3 coding sequence is TGTGCCAGCGGACCCCTAGCGGGGAACACCGGGGAGCTGTTTTTT.

There are a few counts of this clonotype. The CDR3 nucleotides read TGTGCCAGCAGTTTAATAGCGGGAGGGCGTGGTGAGCAGTTCTTC. It specifies CASSLIAGGRGEQFF. V usage is TRBV27 and J usage is TRBJ2-1, with 11 positions matching TRBD2. CDR3 length: 15 residues. Looked up from germline, CDR1 is MNHEY and CDR2 is SMNVEV (reference sequence). The V gene end was trimmed by 2 bases and the J gene end by 9 bases; junction bases not matched to a gene: 6.

The chain recombines TRBV12-3 or TRBV12-4 with TRBJ2-7; D is uncertain. Trimming took 4 bases from V and 3 from J, leaving 1 base between them. The CDR3 has 10 residues. The CDR3 sequence is CASSYYEQYF. Written as DNA, the CDR3 is TGTGCCAGCAGTTACTACGAGCAGTACTTC.

CDR3 protein: CSARNPDRYYEQYF. In DNA, the CDR3 is TGCAGTGCTAGAAACCCGGACAGATACTACGAGCAGTACTTC. V gene TRBV20-1 combines with J gene TRBJ2-7; maybe TRBD1 (6 bases). V lost 2 bases, J lost 3 bases, and 14 bases lay in between. From germline, CDR1 is DFQATT and CDR2 SNEGSKA (reference sequence). The CDR3 runs to 14 residues.

V and J are TRBV27 and TRBJ2-4; the match to TRBD2 covers 13 bases. CDR3 length: 15 residues. Germline lookup yields CDR1 MNHEY and CDR2 SMNVEV (reference sequence). Trimming at V came to 4 bases and at J to 6 bases, leaving 3 bases not matched to a gene. CDR3 region: CASSSLAGGPNIQYF. CDR3 DNA: TGTGCCAGCAGTTCACTAGCGGGAGGGCCAAACATTCAGTACTTC.

This chain uses TRBV12-3 or TRBV12-4 with TRBJ2-7; D is perhaps TRBD1 (7 bases). Trimming shortened V by 5 bases and J by 3 bases, and 14 bases separated the two germline ends. The CDR3 extends over 14 amino acids. CDR3 residues: CASSRGTEIYEQYF. CDR3 in DNA: TGTGCCAGCAGTCGCGGGACAGAGATCTACGAGCAGTACTTC.

V and J are TRBV12-3 or TRBV12-4 and TRBJ2-7, with a weak D call TRBD2 (6 bases). This CDR3 is built from 15 residues. V was clipped by 4 bases and J by 2 bases, with 15 bases between them. CDR3 coding DNA: TGTGCCAGCAGTTGGACCGGGACTGACCCCTACGAGCAGTACTTC. Residues: CASSWTGTDPYEQYF.

V usage is TRBV4-1 and J usage is TRBJ1-6; possibly TRBD1 for D (6 bases). The ends were cut back, 0 bases at V and 6 bases at J, with 9 bases in the middle. Germline V lookup: CDR1 MGHRA, CDR2 YSYEKL. CDR3 length: 15 residues. CDR3 sequence reads: CASSQDGRGNSPLHF. The CDR3 DNA reads TGCGCCAGCAGCCAAGATGGCAGGGGTAATTCACCCCTCCACTTT.

This clonotype was observed a few times. The V gene is TRBV10-3, the J gene TRBJ2-7; TRBD1 matches at 10 bases. Trimming at V came to 11 bases and at J to 4 bases, leaving 8 bases not matched to a gene. Germline assignment: CDR1 ENHRY and CDR2 SYGVKD. This CDR3 has 13 residues. The CDR3 protein is CASLAGQGYEQYF. The CDR3 DNA reads TGTGCCTCCCTGGCGGGACAGGGGTACGAGCAGTACTTC.

This clonotype came up a few times. The J gene is TRBJ2-5, the V gene TRBV5-5, with D perhaps matching TRBD2 (6 bases). This CDR3 has 14 residues. V was pared by 2 bases and J by 5 bases, with 13 bases between. From germline, CDR1 is SGHKS and CDR2 YYEKEE (reference sequence). DNA for the CDR3: TGTGCCAGCAGCTTATGGGGGGATCTGGAGACCCAGTACTTC. Amino acid sequence: CASSLWGDLETQYF.

This clonotype rates as medium-sized (0.01 to 0.1%). V and J are TRBV9 and TRBJ1-5, with 7 bases lining up with TRBD1. Trimming cost V 0 bases and J 7 bases; bases outside gene matches: 10. CDR3 length equals 16 residues. Germline V lookup: CDR1 SGDLS, CDR2 YYNGEE. As DNA, the CDR3 is TGTGCCAGCAGCGTAGTAGCTTCGACAGGGTTGCAGCCCCAGCATTTT. Its translation is CASSVVASTGLQPQHF.

V usage is TRBV12-3 or TRBV12-4 and J usage is TRBJ1-1; D is undetermined. The CDR3 is 14 residues long. Trimming cost V 0 bases and J 4 bases, with 9 bases left between them. In DNA form, the CDR3 reads TGTGCCAGCAGTTTAGCGCTTGAGGGCACTGAAGCTTTCTTT. Protein sequence: CASSLALEGTEAFF.

Remarks on this clonotype: The DNA is omitted, as the CDR3 cannot be located on it reliably, and the CDR3 follows TCRdb's listing. This rearrangement joins TRBV12-3 or TRBV12-4 to TRBJ2-1; the DNA was not compared with TRBD2, the D call given in the table. Termini included, the CDR3 measures 18 amino acids. CDR3 amino acids: CASCPGSGDPSSYNEQFF.

This clonotype came up a few times. The chain combines TRBV12-3 or TRBV12-4 with TRBJ2-1, with a tentative D call TRBD1 (6 bases). V dropped 4 bases and J dropped 0 bases, with 13 bases sitting between them. The CDR3 length is 16 residues. CDR3 loop: CASSSLGHPSYNEQFF. As DNA, the CDR3 is TGTGCCAGCAGTTCCCTGGGACACCCCTCCTACAATGAGCAGTTCTTC.

This clonotype was seen only a few times. J is TRBJ2-7 and V is TRBV7-6, with a possible D match to TRBD2 (6 bases). Germline loops: CDR1 SGHVS, CDR2 FNYEAQ. This CDR3 region has 14 residues. Trimming shortened V by 4 bases and J by 1 base, and 11 bases separated the two germline ends. Here the CDR3 DNA reads TGTGCCAGCAGCTGGACGGGAGAATCCTACGAGCAGTACTTC. Protein product: CASSWTGESYEQYF.

V gene TRBV6-1 combines with J gene TRBJ1-1; weak D call: TRBD1 (5 bases). The CDR3 is 13 residues long. With 5 bases removed from V and 5 bases from J, the gap between germline ends came to 12 bases. Per the germline V gene, CDR1 is MNHNS and CDR2 is SASEGT. Written as DNA, the CDR3 is TGTGCCAGCAGTACGACAGTCACGACTGAAGCTTTCTTT. Amino acids: CASSTTVTTEAFF.

This clonotype was found a few times. The rearrangement links TRBV7-8 to TRBJ2-2; unclear D gene. Germline V CDR1 and CDR2: SGHVS, FQNEAQ. Trimming pared 1 base from V and 3 bases from J, leaving 9 bases between. The CDR3 totals 15 residues. The CDR3 DNA sequence: TGTGCCAGCAGCTTAGACAGAATCCACACCGGGGAGCTGTTTTTT. Its protein is CASSLDRIHTGELFF.

The genes are TRBV3-1 and TRBJ2-7; the match to TRBD1 covers 7 bases. V lost 0 bases to trimming and J lost 4 bases; unmatched junction nucleotides: 9. The length of the CDR3 is 16 residues. Germline CDR1 LGHDT, CDR2 YNNKEL (reference sequence). The CDR3 DNA is TGTGCCAGCAGCCAAGATGTGGCAGGGGGTTGGTACGAGCAGTACTTC. Encoded protein: CASSQDVAGGWYEQYF.

The V call is TRBV7-3, the J call TRBJ2-2; TRBD2 aligns across 7 bases. The CDR3 has 16 amino acids. Germline V gene lookup returns CDR1 SGHTA and CDR2 FQGTGA. Trimming at V came to 1 base and at J to 4 bases, leaving 6 bases not matched to a gene. CDR3 nucleotide sequence: TGTGCCAGCAGCTTAAATGAGGCGGGAGCCACCGGGGAGCTGTTTTTT. Translated, it gives CASSLNEAGATGELFF.

Only a few counts were recorded for this clonotype. The rearrangement links TRBV2 to TRBJ1-3; D is undetermined. The ends were cut back, 4 bases at V and 2 bases at J, with 12 bases in the middle. The CDR3 runs 15 residues. The germline CDR1 and CDR2 sequences are SNHLY and FYNNEI. Here the CDR3 reads CASSAVAGTGNTIYF. The CDR3 region has the DNA TGTGCCAGCAGTGCGGTGGCAGGCACTGGAAACACCATATATTTT.

The table lists this clonotype with a few counts. The V call is TRBV7-9, the J call TRBJ2-5; D is ambiguous. The germline CDR1 and CDR2 sequences are SEHNR and FQNEAQ (reference sequence). This CDR3 is built from 13 residues. V gave up 5 bases and J gave up 2 bases, with 9 bases separating them. The CDR3 spells CASSHRDQETQYF. CDR3 nucleotide sequence: TGTGCCAGCAGCCATCGCGATCAAGAGACCCAGTACTTC. Full variable domain (outside the CDR3, taken from reference TRBV7-9 and TRBJ2-5): DTGVSQNPRHKITKRGQNVTFRCDPISEHNRLYWYRQTLGQGPEFLTYFQNEAQLEKSRLLSDRFSAERPKGSFSTLEIQRTEQGDSAMYLCASSHRDQETQYFGPGTRLLVL.

The J gene is TRBJ2-1, the V gene TRBV6-6; D is undetermined. Germline CDR1 reads MNHNY; CDR2 reads SVGAGI (reference sequence). Deletions cut 11 bases from V and 10 bases from J, with 15 bases between. This CDR3 region has 11 residues. The CDR3 here is CAVSVSKEQFF. In DNA form, the CDR3 reads TGTGCCGTGTCTGTCAGCAAGGAGCAGTTCTTC.

This clonotype was seen repeatedly, ten times or more. The chain employs TRBV29-1 and TRBJ2-1; 14 bases match TRBD2. Germline-derived CDR1 and CDR2 are SQVTM and ANQGSEA. The V gene end was trimmed by 5 bases and the J gene end by 1 base; junction bases not matched to a gene: 7. The CDR3 consists of 17 residues. CDR3 DNA sequence: TGCAGCGTTTGGGGACTAGCGGGAGAAGGATCCTACAATGAGCAGTTCTTC. It codes for CSVWGLAGEGSYNEQFF.

The CDR3: CATSPNQRANEQFF. CDR3 DNA sequence: TGTGCCACCAGCCCCAACCAGCGGGCAAATGAGCAGTTCTTC. J is TRBJ2-1 and V is TRBV24-1; tentative D call: TRBD2 (6 bases). Germline V gene sequence: CDR1 KGHDR, CDR2 SFDVKD. The V gene lost 7 bases and the J gene lost 7 bases, with 16 bases spanning the gap. The CDR3 runs to 14 residues.

The gene calls are TRBV7-9 and TRBJ2-7, with TRBD1 matching 10 bases. The CDR3 runs 14 residues. Germline V lookup: CDR1 SEHNR, CDR2 FQNEAQ (reference sequence). Trimming cost V 5 bases and J 4 bases; bases outside gene matches: 5. The CDR3 region has the DNA TGTGCCAGCAGCAGACAGGGGGCGGCGTACGAGCAGTACTTC. This encodes CASSRQGAAYEQYF.

This clonotype was seen more than once but under ten times. This rearrangement joins TRBV12-3 or TRBV12-4 to TRBJ1-5; D gene unclear. The CDR3 is 12 residues long. Trimming stripped 4 bases from V and 8 bases from J, with 9 bases between. The chain's CDR3 is CASSYLGEPQHF. The CDR3 region has the DNA TGTGCCAGCAGTTATTTGGGTGAGCCCCAGCATTTT.

V usage is TRBV29-1 and J usage is TRBJ1-4, with 7 bases identical to TRBD1. V lost 6 bases to trimming and J lost 5 bases; unmatched junction nucleotides: 6. CDR3 length: 13 amino acids. In germline, CDR1 is SQVTM, CDR2 ANQGSEA. In nucleotides, the CDR3 is TGCAGCGTGCACAGGGGTGGAAATGAAAAACTGTTTTTT. It is translated as CSVHRGGNEKLFF. Looking up the rest from reference TRBV29-1 and TRBJ1-4 gives the full variable domain: SAVISQKPSRDICQRGTSLTIQCQVDSQVTMMFWYRQQPGQSLTLIATANQGSEATYESGFVIDKFPISRPNLTFSTLTVSNMSPEDSSIYLCSVHRGGNEKLFFGSGTQLSVL.

The chain employs TRBV7-9 and TRBJ2-4; 7 positions match TRBD1. This CDR3 is built from 16 residues. Germline assignment: CDR1 SEHNR and CDR2 FQNEAQ (reference sequence). J lost 1 base, V lost 3 bases, and 6 bases had no gene match. The CDR3 DNA reads as TGTGCCAGCAGCTTCCCCTCGGGACAGGCCAAAAACATTCAGTACTTC. Its translation is CASSFPSGQAKNIQYF.